This T cell receptor (beta chain) was recorded in a study of monozygotic twins with inflammatory bowel disease. Reprocessing the 5' RACE reads, TCRdb reports a single entry for every CDR3 protein and omits DNA. The specimen's table records approximately 210,000 distinct CDR3 sequences. This CDR3 contains 18 residues. Germline-derived CDR1 and CDR2 are MNHNS and SASEGT. Material for sequencing was blood. This chain links TRBV6-1 with TRBJ2-1; TCRdb's D gene call, TRBD1, goes unchecked for lack of DNA. This TCR was sampled from a human donor with ulcerative colitis or Crohn's disease, or a healthy co-twin of an affected twin (not recorded which). The CDR3 protein is CASSDRGQGANVYNEQFF.